This T cell receptor beta chain was obtained from a study of STAT5B mutations in CD4+ large granular lymphocyte leukemia (dated by TCRdb to between 2020 and 2023). Broadly, across the study: Among the healthy controls, the CDR3 'QG' motif was associated with a particular HLA allele. The TCRbeta repertoires of CD4+ T-cell large granular lymphocyte leukemia patients were compared with the TCRbeta repertoires of healthy blood donors. Flow cytometry on FACSCanto II or FACSVerse confirmed that purified fractions exceeded 95% purity among lymphocytes.

The immunoSEQ assay at survey resolution was used to sequence TCRbeta rearrangements from genomic DNA. The source study handled its data this way. In the TCR sequencing data, the lowest productive clonotype frequency that could be detected was 2.59 x 10-5. Only productive TCRbeta rearrangements, defined as complete and in-frame sequences, were included in the analyses. Sample clonality was computed as Simpson clonality in the immunoSEQ Analyzer version 3.0. Clones were grouped by frequency into very rare, small, medium, large (1-20%) or hyperexpanded (>20%) categories. Generation probabilities were estimated with OLGA 1.2.3, V-gene circos plots were made with VDJtools, specificities were looked up in VDJdb, and CDR3 motifs were identified with GLIPH. In TCRdb, the immuneACCESS table is reduced to in-frame sequences with V and J assigned. These tables do not hold every clone; where another copy was compared, an unresolved V gene accounts for under half, and the others remain unexplained. D and trimming were read from the DNA, whereas the V and J calls and clone size are those reported in that table. The sample table contains around 35,000 clones; only one count was recorded for around 63% of them. The ten largest clones add up to approximately 1.6% of the sample.

The CDR3 has 16 amino acids, counting the end cysteine and phenylalanine. Kept here is only the CDR3 DNA, which spans 48 bases and is read in frame from base 1. The germline V gene yields SGHRS for CDR1 and YFSETQ for CDR2. V sheds 0 bases and J sheds 2 bases, leaving 9 bases between their ends. The healthy controls were some 36 blood donors, and the buffy coats of these donors were supplied by the Finnish Red Cross blood service. All TCR-sequenced material derived from peripheral blood: patient blood samples and healthy donor buffy coats. Ficoll-Hypaque gradient centrifugation was used to isolate peripheral blood mononuclear cells. CD4+ cells were magnetically purified from the buffy coats of healthy controls. Genomic DNA was extracted with the Gentra Puregene Cell and Tissue kit and quantified on a Qubit 2.0 fluorometer. Remarks on this clone: Which antigen it targets is not known. No per-base quality is available; no much larger clone lies one base away.

What the study reported, not specific to this receptor: Main leukemic clonotypes were private to each patient, although around 25% of the main leukemic clonotypes were found at low frequency in the non-leukemic repertoires of other patients. CD4-sorted patient repertoires appeared more clonal than healthy CD4+ repertoires, and this difference persisted after removing the putative leukemic clones. The data were not HLA-matched, and the relatively small sample size could explain the higher clonality seen in CD4+ compared with CD8+ T-LGLL. TRBV06-family usage was enriched among the top patient clones (8/27) compared with healthy controls (2/35).

The source material was CD4+ T cells from blood buffy coats. The sequence derives from a human donor in good health. The chain couples TRBV5-1 to TRBJ2-6; the D segment could be TRBD2, given 5 matching bases. The CDR3 protein is CASSLGQEAGANVLTF. The DNA sequence is given as TGCGCCAGCAGCTTGGGGCAGGAGGCTGGGGCCAACGTCCTGACTTTC.